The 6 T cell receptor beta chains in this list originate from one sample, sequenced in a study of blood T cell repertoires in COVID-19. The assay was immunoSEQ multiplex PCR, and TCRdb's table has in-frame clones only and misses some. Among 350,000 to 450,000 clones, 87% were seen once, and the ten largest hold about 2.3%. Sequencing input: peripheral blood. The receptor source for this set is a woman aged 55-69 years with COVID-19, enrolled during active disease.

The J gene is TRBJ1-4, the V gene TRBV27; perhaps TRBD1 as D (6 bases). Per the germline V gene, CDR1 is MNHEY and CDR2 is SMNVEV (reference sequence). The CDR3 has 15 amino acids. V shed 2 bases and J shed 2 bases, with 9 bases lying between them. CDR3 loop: CASSLGRGTNEKLFF. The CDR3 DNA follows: TGTGCCAGCAGTTTAGGGAGGGGGACTAATGAAAAACTGTTTTTT.

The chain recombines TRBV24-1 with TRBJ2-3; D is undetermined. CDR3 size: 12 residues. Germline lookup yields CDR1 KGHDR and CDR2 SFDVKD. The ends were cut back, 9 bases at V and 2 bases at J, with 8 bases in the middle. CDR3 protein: CATGISTDTQYF. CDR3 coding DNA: TGTGCCACCGGCATTTCCACAGATACGCAGTATTTT.

CDR3 nucleotide sequence: TGTGCCATCAGTGAGTCCGCGGGGGGCACCGGGGAGCTGTTTTTT. Translating it yields CAISESAGGTGELFF. J is TRBJ2-2 and V is TRBV10-3; 8 nucleotides align to TRBD2. The CDR3 has 15 residues. The germline V gene has CDR1 ENHRY and CDR2 SYGVKD. The V gene end was trimmed by 0 bases and the J gene end by 4 bases; junction bases not matched to a gene: 1.

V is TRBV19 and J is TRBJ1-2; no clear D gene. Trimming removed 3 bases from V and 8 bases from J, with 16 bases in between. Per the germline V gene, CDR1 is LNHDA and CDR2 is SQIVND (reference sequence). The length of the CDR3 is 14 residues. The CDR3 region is CASSIPGVYGGYTF. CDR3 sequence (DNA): TGTGCCAGTAGTATTCCCGGGGTCTATGGGGGCTACACCTTC.

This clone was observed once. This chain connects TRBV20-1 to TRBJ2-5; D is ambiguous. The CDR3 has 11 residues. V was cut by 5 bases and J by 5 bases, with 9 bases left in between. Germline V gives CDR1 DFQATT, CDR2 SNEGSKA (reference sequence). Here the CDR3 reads CSAAHGETQYF. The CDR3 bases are TGCAGTGCTGCCCATGGCGAGACCCAGTACTTC.

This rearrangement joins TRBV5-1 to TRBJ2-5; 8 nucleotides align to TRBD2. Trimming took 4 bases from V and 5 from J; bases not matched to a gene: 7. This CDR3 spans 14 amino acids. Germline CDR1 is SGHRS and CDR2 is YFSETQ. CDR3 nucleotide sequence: TGCGCCAGCAGCACAGGCGGGGGGATGGAGACCCAGTACTTC. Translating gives CASSTGGGMETQYF.